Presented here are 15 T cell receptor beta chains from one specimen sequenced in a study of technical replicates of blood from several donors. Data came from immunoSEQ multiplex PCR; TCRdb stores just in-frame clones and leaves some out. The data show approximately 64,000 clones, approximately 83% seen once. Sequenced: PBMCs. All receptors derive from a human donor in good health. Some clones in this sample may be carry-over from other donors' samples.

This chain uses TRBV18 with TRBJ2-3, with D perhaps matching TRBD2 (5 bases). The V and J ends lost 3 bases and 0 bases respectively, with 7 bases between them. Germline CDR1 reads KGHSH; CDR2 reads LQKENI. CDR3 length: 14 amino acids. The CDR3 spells CASSPRTSTDTQYF. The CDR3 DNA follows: TGTGCCAGCTCACCTAGGACTAGCACAGATACGCAGTATTTT.

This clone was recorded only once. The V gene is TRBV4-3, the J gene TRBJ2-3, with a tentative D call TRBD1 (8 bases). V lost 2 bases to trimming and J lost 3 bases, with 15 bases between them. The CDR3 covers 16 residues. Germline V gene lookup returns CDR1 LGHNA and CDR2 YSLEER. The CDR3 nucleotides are TGCGCCAGCAGCCAACTCACAGGGGGAGGGACAGATACGCAGTATTTT. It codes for CASSQLTGGGTDTQYF.

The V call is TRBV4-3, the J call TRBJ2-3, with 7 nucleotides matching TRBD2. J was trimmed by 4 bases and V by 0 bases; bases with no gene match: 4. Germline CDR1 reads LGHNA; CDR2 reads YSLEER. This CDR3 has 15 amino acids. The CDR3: CASSQDWTSSDTQYF. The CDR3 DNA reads TGCGCCAGCAGCCAAGACTGGACTAGTTCAGATACGCAGTATTTT.

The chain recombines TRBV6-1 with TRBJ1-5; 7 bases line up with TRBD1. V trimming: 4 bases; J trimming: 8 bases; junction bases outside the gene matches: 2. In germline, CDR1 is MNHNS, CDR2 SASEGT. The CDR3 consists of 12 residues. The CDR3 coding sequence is TGTGCCAGCAGTGTAGGGGGCAAGCCCCAGCATTTT. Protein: CASSVGGKPQHF.

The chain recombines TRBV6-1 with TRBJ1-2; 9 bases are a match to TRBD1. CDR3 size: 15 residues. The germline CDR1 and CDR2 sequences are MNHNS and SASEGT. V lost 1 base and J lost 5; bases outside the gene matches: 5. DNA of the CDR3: TGTGCCAGCAGTGAAGGGGGGACAGGGAGTTATGGCTACACCTTC. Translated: CASSEGGTGSYGYTF.

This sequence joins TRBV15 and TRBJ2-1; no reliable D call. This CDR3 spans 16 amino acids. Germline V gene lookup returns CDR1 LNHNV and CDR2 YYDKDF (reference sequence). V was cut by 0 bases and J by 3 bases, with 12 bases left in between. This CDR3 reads CATSRDRAESYNEQFF. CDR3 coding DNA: TGTGCCACCAGCAGAGATCGCGCGGAAAGCTACAATGAGCAGTTCTTC.

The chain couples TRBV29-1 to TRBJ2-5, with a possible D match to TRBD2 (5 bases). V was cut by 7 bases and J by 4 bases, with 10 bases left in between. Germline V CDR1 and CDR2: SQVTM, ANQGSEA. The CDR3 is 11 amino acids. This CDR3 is CSAGLAETQYF. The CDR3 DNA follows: TGCAGCGCTGGACTTGCAGAGACCCAGTACTTC.

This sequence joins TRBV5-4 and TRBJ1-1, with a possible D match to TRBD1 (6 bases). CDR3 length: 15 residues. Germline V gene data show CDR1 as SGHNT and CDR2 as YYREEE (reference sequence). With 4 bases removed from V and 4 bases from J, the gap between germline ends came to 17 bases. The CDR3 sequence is CASSRFRGPGTEAFF. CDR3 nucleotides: TGTGCCAGCAGCAGATTCAGGGGACCGGGCACTGAAGCTTTCTTT. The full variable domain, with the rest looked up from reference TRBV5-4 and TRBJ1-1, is ETGVTQSPTHLIKTRGQQVTLRCSSQSGHNTVSWYQQALGQGPQFIFQYYREEENGRGNFPPRFSGLQFPNYSSELNVNALELDDSALYLCASSRFRGPGTEAFFGQGTRLTVV.

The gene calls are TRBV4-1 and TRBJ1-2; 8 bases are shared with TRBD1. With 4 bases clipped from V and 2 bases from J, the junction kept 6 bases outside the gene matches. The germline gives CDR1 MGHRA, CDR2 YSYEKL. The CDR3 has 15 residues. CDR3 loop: CASSPDRGENYGYTF. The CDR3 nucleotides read TGCGCCAGCAGCCCCGACAGGGGCGAGAACTATGGCTACACCTTC.

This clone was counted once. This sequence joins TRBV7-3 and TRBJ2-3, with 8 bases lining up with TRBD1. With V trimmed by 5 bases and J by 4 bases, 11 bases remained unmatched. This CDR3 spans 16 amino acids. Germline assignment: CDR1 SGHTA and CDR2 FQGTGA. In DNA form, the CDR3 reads TGTGCCAGCAGCCCTTACGACAGGGGTTTTGCAGATACGCAGTATTTT. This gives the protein CASSPYDRGFADTQYF.

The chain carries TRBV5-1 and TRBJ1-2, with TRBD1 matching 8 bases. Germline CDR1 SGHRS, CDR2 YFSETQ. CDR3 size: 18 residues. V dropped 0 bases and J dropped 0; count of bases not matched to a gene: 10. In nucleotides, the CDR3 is TGCGCCAGCAGCTTGGGGCCTCCGGGACAGGTTTCTAACTATGGCTACACCTTC. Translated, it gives CASSLGPPGQVSNYGYTF.

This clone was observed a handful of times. CDR3 DNA: TGTGCTAGTGCCCCGACAGGGAGCTCCTATAATTCACCCCTCCACTTT. Amino acid sequence: CASAPTGSSYNSPLHF. The gene calls are TRBV12-5 and TRBJ1-6; 7 bases line up with TRBD1. Germline CDR1 LGHNT, CDR2 FRNRAP. CDR3 size: 16 residues. The junction had 6 bases not matched to a gene; V was cut back by 7 bases and J by 0 bases.

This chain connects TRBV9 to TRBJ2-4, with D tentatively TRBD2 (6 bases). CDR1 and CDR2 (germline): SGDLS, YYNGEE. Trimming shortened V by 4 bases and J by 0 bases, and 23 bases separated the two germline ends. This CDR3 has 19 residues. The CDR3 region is CASSLAGEVGRSAKNIQYF. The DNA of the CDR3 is TGTGCCAGCAGCCTCGCCGGGGAAGTAGGGAGGTCAGCCAAAAACATTCAGTACTTC. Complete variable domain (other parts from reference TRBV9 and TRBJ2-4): DSGVTQTPKHLITATGQRVTLRCSPRSGDLSVYWYQQSLDQGLQFLIQYYNGEERAKGNILERFSAQQFPDLHSELNLSSLELGDSALYFCASSLAGEVGRSAKNIQYFGAGTRLSVL.

CDR3 DNA: TGTGCCAGCAGTCGGACTAGCGGCAACACCGGGGAGCTGTTTTTT. It specifies CASSRTSGNTGELFF. This chain links TRBV27 with TRBJ2-2; the match to TRBD2 covers 10 bases. There are 15 residues in the CDR3. Germline-derived CDR1 and CDR2 are MNHEY and SMNVEV (reference sequence). V shed 5 bases and J 2 bases; nucleotides not matched to a gene: 2.

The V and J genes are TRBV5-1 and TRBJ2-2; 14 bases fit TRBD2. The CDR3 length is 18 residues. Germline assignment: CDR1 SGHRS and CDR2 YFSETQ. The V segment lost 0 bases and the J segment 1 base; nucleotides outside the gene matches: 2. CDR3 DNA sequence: TGCGCCAGCAGCTTGGAGGGACTAGCGGGGGTGAACACCGGGGAGCTGTTTTTT. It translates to CASSLEGLAGVNTGELFF.